One sample yielded the 18 T cell receptor beta chains listed below, sequenced in a study of identifying expanded T cells in peripheral blood. Sequenced by immunoSEQ multiplex PCR; TCRdb stores in-frame clones only, minus some. The sample has roughly 86,000 clones, approximately 81% seen once. Sample: blood. These receptors were taken from a person aged 18-70 years in good health.

The chain links TRBV18 to TRBJ1-1, with no clear D. This CDR3 has 14 amino acids. Between the trimmed V and J ends, which lost 3 bases and 1 base, there was a span of 9 bases. Per germline, CDR1 KGHSH and CDR2 LQKENI. The CDR3 here is CASSPAARNTEAFF. The CDR3 DNA reads as TGTGCCAGCTCACCCGCCGCAAGGAACACTGAAGCTTTCTTT.

The chain recombines TRBV5-5 with TRBJ2-7; no clear D. The V and J ends lost 6 bases and 3 bases respectively, with 13 bases between them. The CDR3 totals 13 residues. Germline lookup yields CDR1 SGHKS and CDR2 YYEKEE (reference sequence). Here the CDR3 DNA reads TGTGCCAGCACCCGGGTCGGCAGCTACGAGCAGTACTTC. This translates into CASTRVGSYEQYF.

This chain joins TRBV5-1 and TRBJ1-1, with 9 bases fitting TRBD1. V lost 4 bases to trimming and J lost 3 bases; unmatched junction nucleotides: 4. The germline V gene encodes CDR1 SGHRS and CDR2 YFSETQ. The CDR3 extends over 14 amino acids. CDR3: CASSPQGAHTEAFF. In DNA, the CDR3 is TGCGCCAGCAGCCCACAGGGGGCGCACACTGAAGCTTTCTTT.

This clone was counted only a few times. The chain combines TRBV30 with TRBJ1-1; 9 nucleotides agree with TRBD1. The CDR3 runs 13 residues. Germline CDR1 reads GTSNPN; CDR2 reads SVGIG (reference sequence). J gave up 1 base and V 4 bases, and 1 base lay outside the gene matches. The CDR3 DNA reads TGTGCCTGGACGACAGGGGGGAACACTGAAGCTTTCTTT. Protein sequence: CAWTTGGNTEAFF.

The rearrangement joins TRBV10-3 to TRBJ1-5, with 9 bases fitting TRBD1. Germline CDR1 is ENHRY and CDR2 is SYGVKD. The CDR3 is made up of 19 amino acids. V dropped 0 bases and J dropped 2; count of bases not matched to a gene: 11. The CDR3 DNA reads as TGTGCCATCAGTGAGTCGTCAGGACAGGGGTATGGGGGCAATCAGCCCCAGCATTTT. Amino acid sequence: CAISESSGQGYGGNQPQHF.

The V and J genes are TRBV2 and TRBJ2-7, with D hard to call. Trimming removed 8 bases from V and 2 bases from J, with 13 bases in between. CDR1 is SNHLY and CDR2 is FYNNEI in the germline V gene. The CDR3 is 13 residues long. In nucleotides, the CDR3 is TGTGCCAGCGGACGAACTGCGACCTACGAGCAGTACTTC. It codes for CASGRTATYEQYF.

V is TRBV9 and J is TRBJ1-2, with TRBD1 matching 7 bases. CDR1 and CDR2 from the germline V gene are SGDLS and YYNGEE. This CDR3 comprises 13 residues. V was clipped by 0 bases and J by 4 bases; unmatched bases: 0. CDR3 amino acids: CASSVGQGYGYTF. In DNA form, the CDR3 reads TGTGCCAGCAGCGTAGGACAGGGCTATGGCTACACCTTC. The whole variable domain, remainder taken from reference TRBV9 and TRBJ1-2, is DSGVTQTPKHLITATGQRVTLRCSPRSGDLSVYWYQQSLDQGLQFLIQYYNGEERAKGNILERFSAQQFPDLHSELNLSSLELGDSALYFCASSVGQGYGYTFGSGTRLTVV.

The V and J genes are TRBV30 and TRBJ1-1; D may be TRBD1 (5 bases). In germline, CDR1 is GTSNPN, CDR2 SVGIG (reference sequence). Trimming took 2 bases from V and 4 from J, leaving 23 bases between them. CDR3 length equals 17 residues. The CDR3 loop is CAWSTPHPQGVGTEAFF. The CDR3 DNA reads as TGTGCCTGGAGTACCCCCCACCCGCAGGGAGTAGGCACTGAAGCTTTCTTT. Filled out from reference TRBV30 and TRBJ1-1, the complete variable domain reads SQTIHQWPATLVQPVGSPLSLECTVEGTSNPNLYWYRQAAGRGLQLLFYSVGIGQISSEVPQNLSASRPQDRQFILSSKKLLLSDSGFYLCAWSTPHPQGVGTEAFFGQGTRLTVV.

The V call is TRBV9, the J call TRBJ1-1, with 9 bases lining up with TRBD1. CDR3 length: 16 amino acids. CDR1 SGDLS and CDR2 YYNGEE come from the germline V gene. V shed 4 bases, J shed 4 bases, and the junction held 11 bases outside the gene matches. The CDR3, as DNA: TGTGCCAGCAGCCCCCGGGCACAGGGGGCTGTCACTGAAGCTTTCTTT. It encodes CASSPRAQGAVTEAFF.

The rearrangement links TRBV7-2 to TRBJ2-7, with a tentative D call TRBD1 (6 bases). The CDR3 is 15 residues long. Germline V CDR1 and CDR2: SGHTA, FQGNSA. V was clipped by 3 bases and J by 0 bases, with 12 bases between them. CDR3 bases: TGTGCCAGCAGCTTGGATCAGGGGTACTCCTACGAGCAGTACTTC. Translated, it gives CASSLDQGYSYEQYF.

J is TRBJ2-2 and V is TRBV6-5; D is uncertain. The V gene lost 5 bases and the J gene lost 4 bases, with 14 bases spanning the gap. Germline V gene lookup returns CDR1 MNHEY and CDR2 SVGAGI. CDR3 size: 15 residues. CDR3 region: CASSQGRWATGELFF. In nucleotides, the CDR3 is TGTGCCAGCAGTCAAGGGCGGTGGGCCACCGGGGAGCTGTTTTTT.

This clone occurred a few times. The chain carries TRBV7-2 and TRBJ1-6; the D gene is possibly TRBD1 (6 bases). The CDR3 consists of 13 residues. Trimming removed 5 bases at V and 18 bases at J, with 20 bases between. CDR1 is SGHTA, CDR2 FQGNSA, per germline. CDR3 sequence: CASSPSQGLPTHF. In DNA form, the CDR3 reads TGTGCCAGCAGCCCCTCCCAGGGGCTTCCGACCCACTTT.

The chain is built from TRBV11-2 and TRBJ1-2, with TRBD1 identical over 7 bases. Germline-derived CDR1 and CDR2 are SGHAT and FQNNGV. J gave up 0 bases and V 5 bases, and 6 bases lay outside the gene matches. The CDR3 loop spans 15 amino acids. The CDR3 bases are TGTGCCAGCAGCCCCTTGACAGGGACTAACTATGGCTACACCTTC. It translates to CASSPLTGTNYGYTF.

This clone was seen only a few times. The gene calls are TRBV5-5 and TRBJ1-3, with 7 bases matching TRBD1. The CDR3 loop spans 14 amino acids. Germline V gene data show CDR1 as SGHKS and CDR2 as YYEKEE (reference sequence). V lost 2 bases and J lost 3; bases outside the gene matches: 2. This CDR3 reads CASSLNRGGNTIYF. For the CDR3, the DNA is TGTGCCAGCAGCTTAAACAGGGGTGGAAACACCATATATTTT.

The chain combines TRBV7-2 with TRBJ2-2; D gene ambiguous. Between the trimmed V and J ends, which lost 5 bases and 3 bases, there was a span of 16 bases. Per germline, CDR1 SGHTA and CDR2 FQGNSA. There are 16 residues in the CDR3. CDR3 nucleotide sequence: TGTGCCAGCAGCAAACAACCCGGTGCGGACACCGGGGAGCTGTTTTTT. Its translation: CASSKQPGADTGELFF.

This sequence joins TRBV18 and TRBJ2-3; 10 bases map to TRBD1. The CDR3 has 15 amino acids. Trimming removed 3 bases from V and 4 bases from J; junction bases left unmatched: 4. The germline gives CDR1 KGHSH, CDR2 LQKENI. CDR3 DNA sequence: TGTGCCAGCTCACCGGGGACAGGGGTCGCAGATACGCAGTATTTT. Its translation: CASSPGTGVADTQYF.

This clone has just one count. The V gene is TRBV6-1, the J gene TRBJ2-3, with D perhaps matching TRBD1 (5 bases). The germline V and J ends were trimmed by 4 bases and 6 bases, with 17 bases remaining between them. The V gene's germline CDR1 is MNHNS and CDR2 SASEGT. CDR3 length: 15 residues. The DNA for the CDR3 is TGTGCCAGCAGTGTCGAGTCATTGGGGCTTGATACGCAGTATTTT. Translated: CASSVESLGLDTQYF.

The chain has TRBV7-6 and TRBJ2-3, with D uncertain. V lost 0 bases and J 3 bases, leaving 4 bases between the germline ends. CDR1 SGHVS and CDR2 FNYEAQ come from the germline V gene. The CDR3 is 13 amino acids. CDR3 DNA sequence: TGTGCCAGCAGCTTAGCCGTTACAGATACGCAGTATTTT. Protein product: CASSLAVTDTQYF.